The sequence of this T cell receptor (beta chain) was determined in a study of cytomegalovirus exposure and HLA in healthy donors. Looked up from germline, CDR1 is MNHEY and CDR2 is SMNVEV (reference sequence). The CDR3 consists of 16 residues. Trimming took 6 bases from V and 6 from J; bases not matched to a gene: 8. Concerning this clone: Its antigen is unidentified.

Whole-study results and caveats: The analysis excluded some indistinguishable V segments, including TRBV6-2 and TRBV6-3. It was 150 to 200 TCR beta chains that were listed as cytomegalovirus-associated.

This PCR relied on a set of 60 Vbeta primers and 13 Jbeta primers. The table came from immunoSEQ multiplex PCR; TCRdb's copy has only in-frame clones and leaves some out. The repertoire holds around 180,000 clones, with over 70% as singletons. The J gene is TRBJ1-6, the V gene TRBV27; TRBD1 aligns across 10 bases. Sequencing was performed on PBMCs. The receptor was derived from a boy aged 2 to 10 in good health and CMV-seronegative. CDR3 region: CASSLRGDRGNSPLHF. DNA for the CDR3: TGTGCCAGCAGCCTTCGGGGGGACAGGGGTAATTCACCCCTCCACTTT.